This TCR beta chain was retrieved from a study of blood T cell repertoires in COVID-19. At the level of the study: Specimens from acute and convalescent COVID-19 originated in the United States, Italy and Spain. PBMCs, B-cell-depleted T cells, or T cells provided the cDNA or gDNA that made up the material.

While infection was still active, Seattle patients were enrolled and then followed longitudinally. In the source study's methods: Counts of nucleated cells, estimated from reference gene primer amplification, were obtained. Using immunoSEQ multiplex PCR, the repertoire was profiled, and TCRdb retains in-frame clones only, with some absent. V and J calls and clone size are as listed in that table; D and trimming were resolved from the DNA. The data contain about 130,000 clones, around 89% of them seen just once; the ten biggest clones take up approximately 4.3%. This clone came up once. This CDR3 region has 14 residues. Per the germline V gene, CDR1 is LGHDT and CDR2 is YNNKEL (reference sequence). The J segment lost 4 bases and the V segment lost 7 bases, leaving 6 bases of the junction unmatched.

The source material was peripheral blood. The TCR comes from a man in his 60s with COVID-19, enrolled during active disease. The rearrangement uses TRBV3-1 (or the pseudogene TRBV3-2) and TRBJ1-3, with 8 bases lining up with TRBD1. The CDR3 DNA is TGTGCCAGCACCAGCAGGGGGCACGGAAACACCATATATTTT. Its translation: CASTSRGHGNTIYF.